This T cell receptor (beta chain) was identified in a study of T cells after yellow fever vaccination. Overall study findings and caveats: On re-exposure, the response was weaker but peaked faster, at day 5 versus 15.

This clonotype came up many times. Its antigen is undetermined. A single record per CDR3 protein comes from TCRdb applying MiXCR to the 5' RACE reads. The sample has tens of thousands of distinct CDR3 sequences, around 6.5% seen once. V was clipped by 6 bases and J by 2 bases, with 9 bases between them. CDR3 length equals 13 residues. This chain joins TRBV12-3 or TRBV12-4 and TRBJ2-3; D is undetermined. The sample was CD8+ T cells sorted from PBMCs, taken about 5 days after the first yellow fever vaccination. The receptor comes from a man between 18 and 29 years old who received the YFV17D yellow fever vaccine. The CDR3 sequence: CASSLTHTDTQYF. CDR3 bases: TGTGCCAGCAGCTTGACCCACACAGATACGCAGTATTTT.